The clone carrying this TCR beta chain came up a few times. The data are from a study of blood T cells in healthy people across ages. Germline V gene lookup returns CDR1 MNHEY and CDR2 SVGAGI. The V gene lost 6 bases and the J gene lost 3 bases, with 13 bases spanning the gap. The CDR3 sequence is 14 residues long. Through a sample-barcoded 5' primer and a J-beta primer mix, a second PCR was run for roughly 7 to 12 cycles. TCRdb independently ran MiXCR on the 5' RACE reads; one entry per CDR3 protein. The profile shows more than 500,000 distinct CDR3 sequences, roughly a quarter of them singletons. The same specimen was also included in a second study, on T cells of mothers and their children.

This clonotype was sampled from a boy between 2 and 15 years old in good health. This chain links TRBV6-5 with TRBJ2-3; D unclear. Material for sequencing was blood. In nucleotides, the CDR3 is TGTGCCAGCAGCCCCGGCTACAAGACAGATACGCAGTATTTT. This gives the protein CASSPGYKTDTQYF.